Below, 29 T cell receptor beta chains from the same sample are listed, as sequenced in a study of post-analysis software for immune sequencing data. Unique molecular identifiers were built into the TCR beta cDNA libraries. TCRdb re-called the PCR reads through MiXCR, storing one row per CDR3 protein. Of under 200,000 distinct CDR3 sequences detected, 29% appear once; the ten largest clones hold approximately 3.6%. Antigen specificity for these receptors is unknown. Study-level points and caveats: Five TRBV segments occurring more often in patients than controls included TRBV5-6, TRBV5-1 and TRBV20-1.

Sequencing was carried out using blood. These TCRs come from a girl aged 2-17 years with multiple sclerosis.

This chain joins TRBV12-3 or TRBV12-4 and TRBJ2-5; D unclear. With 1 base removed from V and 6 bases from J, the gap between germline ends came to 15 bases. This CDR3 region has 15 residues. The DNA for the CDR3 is TGTGCCAGCAGTTTAGTACCCAGCCCCAGGAAGACCCAGTACTTC. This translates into CASSLVPSPRKTQYF.

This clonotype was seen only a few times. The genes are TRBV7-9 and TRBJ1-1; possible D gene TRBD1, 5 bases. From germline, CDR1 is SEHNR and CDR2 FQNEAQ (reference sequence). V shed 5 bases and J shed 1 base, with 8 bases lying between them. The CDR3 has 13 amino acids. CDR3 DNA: TGTGCCAGCAGCCAGGGAACGAACACTGAAGCTTTCTTT. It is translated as CASSQGTNTEAFF.

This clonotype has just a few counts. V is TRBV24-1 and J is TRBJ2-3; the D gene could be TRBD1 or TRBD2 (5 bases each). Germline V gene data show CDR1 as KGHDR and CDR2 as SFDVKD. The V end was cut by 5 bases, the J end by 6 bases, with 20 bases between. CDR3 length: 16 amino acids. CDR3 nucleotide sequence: TGTGCCACCAGTGCCGCCCCTGGGGACGGAGAGGATACGCAGTATTTT. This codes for CATSAAPGDGEDTQYF.

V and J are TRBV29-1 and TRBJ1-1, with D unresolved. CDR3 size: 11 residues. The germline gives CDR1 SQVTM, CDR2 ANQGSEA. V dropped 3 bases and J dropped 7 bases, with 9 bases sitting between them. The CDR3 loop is CSVEVGREAFF. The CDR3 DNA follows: TGCAGCGTTGAGGTCGGTCGTGAAGCTTTCTTT.

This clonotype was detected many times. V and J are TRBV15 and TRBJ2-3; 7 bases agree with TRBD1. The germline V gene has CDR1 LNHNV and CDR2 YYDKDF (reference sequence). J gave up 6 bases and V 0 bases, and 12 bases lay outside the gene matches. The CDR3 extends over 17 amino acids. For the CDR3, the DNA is TGTGCCACCAGCAGAGAGGGTGTGGACAGGTCCCCGGATACGCAGTATTTT. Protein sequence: CATSREGVDRSPDTQYF.

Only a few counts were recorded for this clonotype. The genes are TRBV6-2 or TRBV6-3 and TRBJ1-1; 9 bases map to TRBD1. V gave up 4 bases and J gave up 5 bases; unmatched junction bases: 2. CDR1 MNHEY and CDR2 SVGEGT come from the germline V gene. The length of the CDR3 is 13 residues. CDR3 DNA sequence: TGTGCCAGCAGTTGGGACAGGGTGACTGAAGCTTTCTTT. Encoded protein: CASSWDRVTEAFF.

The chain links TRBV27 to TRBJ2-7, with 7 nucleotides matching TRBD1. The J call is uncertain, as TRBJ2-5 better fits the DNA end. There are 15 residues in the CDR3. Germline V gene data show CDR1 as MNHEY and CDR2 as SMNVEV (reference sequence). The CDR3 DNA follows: TGTGCCAGCAGTCCCCTCCCGACAGGGAGAGAGACCCAGTACTTC. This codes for CASSPLPTGRETQYF.

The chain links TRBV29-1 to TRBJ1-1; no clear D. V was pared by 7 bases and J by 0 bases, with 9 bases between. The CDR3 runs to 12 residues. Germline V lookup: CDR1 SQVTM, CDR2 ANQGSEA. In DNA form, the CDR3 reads TGCAGCGCCTTCAGTCTGAACACTGAAGCTTTCTTT. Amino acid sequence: CSAFSLNTEAFF.

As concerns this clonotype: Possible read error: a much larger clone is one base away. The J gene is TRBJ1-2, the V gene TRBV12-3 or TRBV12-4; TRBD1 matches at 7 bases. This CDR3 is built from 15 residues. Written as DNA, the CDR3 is TGTGCCAGCAGTTACCCGGGGACAGCCAACTGTGGCTACACCTTC. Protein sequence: CASSYPGTANCGYTF.

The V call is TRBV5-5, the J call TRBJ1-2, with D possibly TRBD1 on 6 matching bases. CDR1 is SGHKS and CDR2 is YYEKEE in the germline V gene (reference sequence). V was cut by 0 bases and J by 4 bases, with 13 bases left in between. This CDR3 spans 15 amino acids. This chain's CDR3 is CASSLGQGPTYGYTF. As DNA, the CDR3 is TGTGCCAGCAGCTTGGGTCAGGGGCCGACCTATGGCTACACCTTC.

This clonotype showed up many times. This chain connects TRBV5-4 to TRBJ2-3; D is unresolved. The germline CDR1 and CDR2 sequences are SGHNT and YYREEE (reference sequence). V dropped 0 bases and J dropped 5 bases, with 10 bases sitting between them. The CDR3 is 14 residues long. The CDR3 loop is CASSLGSLGDTQYF. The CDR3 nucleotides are TGTGCCAGCAGCTTGGGCTCCCTTGGAGATACGCAGTATTTT.

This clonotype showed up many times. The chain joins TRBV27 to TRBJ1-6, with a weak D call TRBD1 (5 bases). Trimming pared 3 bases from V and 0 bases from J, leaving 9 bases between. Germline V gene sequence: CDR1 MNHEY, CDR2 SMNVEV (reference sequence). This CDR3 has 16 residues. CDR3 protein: CASSLGQSSYNSPLHF. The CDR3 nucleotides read TGTGCCAGCAGTTTGGGGCAAAGCTCCTATAATTCACCCCTCCACTTT.

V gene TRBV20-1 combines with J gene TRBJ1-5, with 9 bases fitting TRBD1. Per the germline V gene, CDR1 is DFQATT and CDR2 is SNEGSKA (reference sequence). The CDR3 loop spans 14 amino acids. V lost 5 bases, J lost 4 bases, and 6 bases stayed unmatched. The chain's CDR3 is CSASDRGGNQPQHF. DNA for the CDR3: TGCAGTGCTTCGGACAGGGGAGGTAATCAGCCCCAGCATTTT.

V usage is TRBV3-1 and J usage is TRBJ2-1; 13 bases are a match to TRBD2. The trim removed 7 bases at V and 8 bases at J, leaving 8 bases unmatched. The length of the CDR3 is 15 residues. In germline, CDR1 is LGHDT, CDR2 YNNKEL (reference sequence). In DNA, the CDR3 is TGTGCCAGCATGGGTGGGACTAGCGGGAATGATGAGCAGTTCTTC. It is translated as CASMGGTSGNDEQFF.

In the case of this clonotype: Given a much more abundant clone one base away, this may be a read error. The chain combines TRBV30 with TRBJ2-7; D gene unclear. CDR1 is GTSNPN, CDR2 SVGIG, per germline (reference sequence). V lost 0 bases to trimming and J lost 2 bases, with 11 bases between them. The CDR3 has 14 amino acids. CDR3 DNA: TGTGCCTGGAGTGTAAATGTGGGAACCTACGAGCAGTACTTC. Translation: CAWSVNVGTYEQYF.

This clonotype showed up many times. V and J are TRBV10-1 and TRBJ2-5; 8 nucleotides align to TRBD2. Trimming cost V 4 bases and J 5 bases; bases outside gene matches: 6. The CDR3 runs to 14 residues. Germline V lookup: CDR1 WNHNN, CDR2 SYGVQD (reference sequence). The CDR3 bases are TGCGCCAGCAGTGGAACGGTAGCGGGGGAGACCCAGTACTTC. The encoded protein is CASSGTVAGETQYF.

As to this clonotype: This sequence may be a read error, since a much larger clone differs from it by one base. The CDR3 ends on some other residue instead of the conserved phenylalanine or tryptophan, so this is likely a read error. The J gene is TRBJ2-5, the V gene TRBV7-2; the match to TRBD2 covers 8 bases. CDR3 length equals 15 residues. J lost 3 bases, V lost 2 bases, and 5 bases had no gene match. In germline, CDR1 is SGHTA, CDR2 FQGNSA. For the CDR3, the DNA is TGTGCCAGCAGCTTAATGGGTAGCGGGGAAGAGACCCAGTACGTC. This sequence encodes CASSLMGSGEETQYV.

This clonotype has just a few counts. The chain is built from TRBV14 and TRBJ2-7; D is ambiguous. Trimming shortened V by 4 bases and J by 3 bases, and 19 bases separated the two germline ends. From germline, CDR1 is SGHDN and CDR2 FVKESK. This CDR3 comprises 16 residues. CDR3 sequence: CASSPRRGPDRYEQYF. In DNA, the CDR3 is TGTGCCAGCAGCCCAAGAAGAGGCCCAGACCGCTACGAGCAGTACTTC. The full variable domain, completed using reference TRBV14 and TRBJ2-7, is EAGVTQFPSHSVIEKGQTVTLRCDPISGHDNLYWYRRVMGKEIKFLLHFVKESKQDESGMPNNRFLAERTGGTYSTLKVQPAELEDSGVYFCASSPRRGPDRYEQYFGPGTRLTVT.

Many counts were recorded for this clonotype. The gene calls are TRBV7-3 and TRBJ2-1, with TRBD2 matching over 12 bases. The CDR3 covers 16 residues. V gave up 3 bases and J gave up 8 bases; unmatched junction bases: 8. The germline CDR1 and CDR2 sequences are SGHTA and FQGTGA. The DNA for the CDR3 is TGTGCCAGCAGCTTGAGCTCTAGCGGGGGGGCCCATGAGCAGTTCTTC. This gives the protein CASSLSSSGGAHEQFF. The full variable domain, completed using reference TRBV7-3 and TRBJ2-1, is GAGVSQTPSNKVTEKGKYVELRCDPISGHTALYWYRQSLGQGPEFLIYFQGTGAADDSGLPNDRFFAVRPEGSVSTLKIQRTERGDSAVYLCASSLSSSGGAHEQFFGPGTRLTVL.

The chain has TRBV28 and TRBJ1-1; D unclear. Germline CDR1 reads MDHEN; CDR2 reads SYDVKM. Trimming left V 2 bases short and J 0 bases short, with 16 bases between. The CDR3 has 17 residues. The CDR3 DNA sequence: TGTGCCAGCAGTTTAAATGCTCCACGGGCACTGAACACTGAAGCTTTCTTT. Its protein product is CASSLNAPRALNTEAFF.

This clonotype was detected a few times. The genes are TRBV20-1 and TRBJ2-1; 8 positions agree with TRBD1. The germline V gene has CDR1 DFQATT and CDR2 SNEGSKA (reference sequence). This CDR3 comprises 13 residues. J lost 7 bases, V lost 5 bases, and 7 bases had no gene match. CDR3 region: CSALNRGWNEQFF. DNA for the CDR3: TGCAGTGCTTTAAACAGGGGGTGGAATGAGCAGTTCTTC.

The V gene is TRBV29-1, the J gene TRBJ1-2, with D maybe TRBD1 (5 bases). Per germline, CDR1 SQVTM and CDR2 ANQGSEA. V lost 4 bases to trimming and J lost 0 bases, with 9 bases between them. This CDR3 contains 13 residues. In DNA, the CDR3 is TGCAGCGTTGCGGGGACGGCTAACTATGGCTACACCTTC. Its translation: CSVAGTANYGYTF.

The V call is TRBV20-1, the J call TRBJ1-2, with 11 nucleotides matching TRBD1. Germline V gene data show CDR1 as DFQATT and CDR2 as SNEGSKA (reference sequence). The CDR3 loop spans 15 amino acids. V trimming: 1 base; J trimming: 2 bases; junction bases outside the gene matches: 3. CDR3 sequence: CSARGRDRGNYGYTF. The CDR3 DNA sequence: TGCAGTGCTAGAGGTCGGGACAGGGGGAACTATGGCTACACCTTC.

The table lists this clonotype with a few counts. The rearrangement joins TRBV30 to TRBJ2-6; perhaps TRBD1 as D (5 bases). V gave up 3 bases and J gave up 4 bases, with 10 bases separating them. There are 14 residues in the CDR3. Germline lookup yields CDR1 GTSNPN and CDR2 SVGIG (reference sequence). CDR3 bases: TGTGCCTGGAGAGCAGGGTCCGGGGCCAACGTCCTGACTTTC. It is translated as CAWRAGSGANVLTF.

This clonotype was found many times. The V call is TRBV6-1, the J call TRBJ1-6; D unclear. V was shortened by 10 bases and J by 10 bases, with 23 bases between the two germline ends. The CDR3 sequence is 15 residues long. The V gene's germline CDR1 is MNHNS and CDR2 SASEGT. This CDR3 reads CATIYLTGAGSPLHF. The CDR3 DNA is TGTGCCACCATATACCTGACGGGAGCGGGATCACCCCTCCACTTT.

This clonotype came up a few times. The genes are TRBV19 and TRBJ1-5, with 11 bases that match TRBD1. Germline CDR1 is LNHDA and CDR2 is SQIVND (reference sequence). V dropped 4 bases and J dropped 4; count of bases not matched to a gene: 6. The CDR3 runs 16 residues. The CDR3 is CASSTTRDRGNQPQHF. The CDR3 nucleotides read TGTGCCAGTAGTACAACTCGGGACAGGGGGAATCAGCCCCAGCATTTT.

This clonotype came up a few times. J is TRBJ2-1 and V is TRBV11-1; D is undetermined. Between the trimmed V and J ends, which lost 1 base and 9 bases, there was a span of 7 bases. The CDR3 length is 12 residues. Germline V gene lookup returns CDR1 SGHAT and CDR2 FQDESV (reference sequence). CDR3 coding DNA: TGTGCCAGCAGCTTAGTAACTTTTGAGCAGTTCTTC. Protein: CASSLVTFEQFF.

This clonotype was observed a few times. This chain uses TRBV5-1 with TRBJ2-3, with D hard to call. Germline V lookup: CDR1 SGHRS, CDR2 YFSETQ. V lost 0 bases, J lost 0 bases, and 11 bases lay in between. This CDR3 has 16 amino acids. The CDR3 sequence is CASSLGLAASTDTQYF. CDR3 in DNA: TGCGCCAGCAGCTTGGGGCTGGCCGCCAGCACAGATACGCAGTATTTT.

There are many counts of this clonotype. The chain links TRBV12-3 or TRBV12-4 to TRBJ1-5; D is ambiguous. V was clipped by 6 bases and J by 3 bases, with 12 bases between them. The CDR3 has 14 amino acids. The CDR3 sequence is CASSPDGSNQPQHF. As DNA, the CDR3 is TGTGCCAGCAGCCCCGACGGATCCAATCAGCCCCAGCATTTT.